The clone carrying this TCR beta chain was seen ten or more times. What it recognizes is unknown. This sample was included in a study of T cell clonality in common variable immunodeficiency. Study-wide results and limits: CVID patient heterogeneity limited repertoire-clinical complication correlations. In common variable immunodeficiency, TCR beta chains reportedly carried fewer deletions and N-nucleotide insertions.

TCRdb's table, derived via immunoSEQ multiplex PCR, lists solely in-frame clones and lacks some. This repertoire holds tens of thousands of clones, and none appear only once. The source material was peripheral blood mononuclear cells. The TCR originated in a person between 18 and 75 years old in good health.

CDR3 bases read: TGTGCCAGCAGCCCGGGGGGGGCGGTGGCCTACGAG. Translated, it gives CASSPGGAVAYE. In full, the CDR3 is CASSPGGAVAYEQYF. This rearrangement joins TRBV7-8 to TRBJ2-7; TRBD2 matches 8 bases. Read coverage stops 3 residues before the CDR3 terminus; the germline J gene supplies the remainder. This CDR3 spans 15 amino acids. Per the germline V gene, CDR1 is SGHVS and CDR2 is FQNEAQ. V shed 5 bases, J shed 2 bases, and the junction held 8 bases outside the gene matches.